This TCR beta chain was captured by sequencing in a study of blood T cell repertoires in COVID-19 (dated by TCRdb to 2020 to 2022). Study-level background: The collaborator samples originated in the United States, Italy and Spain and spanned the acute and convalescent phases of COVID-19. The prospective study material was composed of cDNA or gDNA derived from T cells, B-cell-depleted T cells, or PBMCs. Deeply sampled blood TCRbeta repertoires from subjects exposed to, actively infected with, or recovered from COVID-19 were included in the dataset. A freely available public database, intended as a resource for researchers studying the immune response to SARS-CoV-2, is where the repertoires were released. Samples were obtained from the ongoing ImmuneRACE study (first 160 participants) and from roughly 1,300 subjects provided by 6 global collaborators. Sample metadata almost always included a de-identified subject ID, COVID-19 status, age in years and sex. Where HLA class I and class II types were available, the types were taken from metadata supplied by the sample provider, not from assay-based typing.

Participants in the prospective study were enrolled through a virtual design, were aged roughly 18 to 90 years, and lived in about two dozen United States geographic areas. In the prospective study, participants were assigned to cohorts based on the clinical history participants reported in a screening survey and a study questionnaire. Recovered participants in ImmuneRACE Cohort 3 were defined as having two consecutive negative NP/OP PCR tests, clearance from a healthcare professional, or resolution of symptoms. In the prospective study, whole blood, serum and a nasopharyngeal or oropharyngeal swab were collected from each participant by mobile phlebotomists. Participants in the prospective study had the option to provide additional blood draws and questionnaires over a 2-month period. Blood samples from the prospective study were shipped frozen or at room temperature prior to DNA extraction. Study-wide findings and limitations: The amount of clinical and demographic metadata varied by source and participant and was provided uncurated.

In its sample, this clone was seen a few times. Its antigen is unknown. Per-base qualities were not stored, and no clone one base away is much larger. TCRbeta CDR3 regions were amplified from genomic DNA using the immunoSEQ Assay, a bias-controlled multiplex PCR. The authors' analysis ran thus. Within the assay, amplification of reference gene primers was used to estimate how many nucleated cells each sample contained. To quantify the absolute abundance of each unique TCRbeta CDR3 rearrangement, sequence reads were collapsed and filtered. For each sample, productive Simpson clonality was calculated as the square root of Simpson's diversity index across productive rearrangements. The table was pulled from immuneACCESS by TCRdb, which kept in-frame rearrangements only. Such tables lose some clones; where checked, under half of the loss comes from unresolved V genes, and the rest has no known cause. That table supplies the V and J calls and clone size; D and trimming were determined from the DNA. The sample includes 200,000 to 250,000 clones, with approximately 80% observed a single time. About 3.7% of the sample comes from the top ten.

The trim is 3 bases for V and 6 bases for J, with a gap of 12 bases between the germline ends. CDR1 and CDR2 are drawn from the germline V gene (reference sequence): LGHDT, YNNKEL. The CDR3 holds 13 amino acids from the cysteine to the phenylalanine. CDR3 DNA only is kept here, 39 bases in frame from base 1. The sequence links TRBV3-1 (or the pseudogene TRBV3-2) to TRBJ2-7, with TRBD1 as a weak D call on 5 bases. Sequences were obtained from PBMCs or T cells enriched from blood (not recorded which). This sequence was found in a woman aged 60-75 years who had recovered from COVID-19. The CDR3 protein sequence reads: CASSHLGDAEQYF. The nucleotide sequence is given as TGTGCCAGCAGCCACCTAGGGGATGCCGAGCAGTACTTC.